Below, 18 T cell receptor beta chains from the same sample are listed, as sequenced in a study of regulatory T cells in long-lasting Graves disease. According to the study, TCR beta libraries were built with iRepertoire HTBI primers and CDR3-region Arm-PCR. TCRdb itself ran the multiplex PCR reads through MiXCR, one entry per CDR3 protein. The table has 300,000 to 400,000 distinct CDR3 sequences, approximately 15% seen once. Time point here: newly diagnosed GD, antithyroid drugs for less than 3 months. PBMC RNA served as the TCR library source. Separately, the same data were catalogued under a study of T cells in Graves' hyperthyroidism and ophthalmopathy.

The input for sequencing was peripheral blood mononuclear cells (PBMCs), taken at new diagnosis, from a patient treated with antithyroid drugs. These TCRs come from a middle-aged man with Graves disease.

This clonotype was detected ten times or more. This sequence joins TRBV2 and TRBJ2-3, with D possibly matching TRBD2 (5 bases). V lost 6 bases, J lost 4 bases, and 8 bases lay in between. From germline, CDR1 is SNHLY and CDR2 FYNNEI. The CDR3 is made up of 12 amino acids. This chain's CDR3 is CASSASPDTQYF. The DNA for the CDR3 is TGTGCCAGCAGCGCTAGCCCAGATACGCAGTATTTT.

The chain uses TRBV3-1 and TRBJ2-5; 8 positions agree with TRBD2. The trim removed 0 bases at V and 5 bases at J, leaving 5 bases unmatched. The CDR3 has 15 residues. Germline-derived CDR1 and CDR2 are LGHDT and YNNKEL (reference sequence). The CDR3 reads CASSQETGGWETQYF. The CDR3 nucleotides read TGTGCCAGCAGCCAAGAGACGGGGGGGTGGGAGACCCAGTACTTC.

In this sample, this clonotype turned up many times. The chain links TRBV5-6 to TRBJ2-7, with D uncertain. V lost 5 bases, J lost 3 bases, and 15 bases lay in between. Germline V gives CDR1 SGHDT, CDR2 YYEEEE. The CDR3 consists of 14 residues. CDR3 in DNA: TGTGCCAGCAGACCAAGAGGTCGCCACTACGAGCAGTACTTC. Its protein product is CASRPRGRHYEQYF. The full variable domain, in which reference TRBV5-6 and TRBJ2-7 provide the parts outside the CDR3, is DAGVTQSPTHLIKTRGQQVTLRCSPKSGHDTVSWYQQALGQGPQFIFQYYEEEERQRGNFPDRFSGHQFPNYSSELNVNALLLGDSALYLCASRPRGRHYEQYFGPGTRLTVT.

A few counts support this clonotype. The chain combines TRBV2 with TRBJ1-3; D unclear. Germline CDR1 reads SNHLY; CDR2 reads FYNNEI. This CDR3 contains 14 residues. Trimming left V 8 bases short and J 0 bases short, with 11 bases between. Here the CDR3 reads CASLWGYSGNTIYF. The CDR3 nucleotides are TGTGCCAGCCTGTGGGGATACTCTGGAAACACCATATATTTT.

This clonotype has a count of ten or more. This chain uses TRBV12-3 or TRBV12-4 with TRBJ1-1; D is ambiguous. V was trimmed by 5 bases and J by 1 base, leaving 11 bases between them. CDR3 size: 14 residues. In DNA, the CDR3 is TGTGCCAGCAGTCCCACAGCGGGGAACACTGAAGCTTTCTTT. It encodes CASSPTAGNTEAFF.

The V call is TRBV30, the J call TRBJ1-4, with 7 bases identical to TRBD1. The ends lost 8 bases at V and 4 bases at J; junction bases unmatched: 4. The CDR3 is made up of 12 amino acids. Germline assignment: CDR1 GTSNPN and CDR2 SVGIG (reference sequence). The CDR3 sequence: CAVGQDNEKLFF. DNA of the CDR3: TGTGCCGTAGGACAGGATAATGAAAAACTGTTTTTT. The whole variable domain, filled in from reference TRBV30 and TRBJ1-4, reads SQTIHQWPATLVQPVGSPLSLECTVEGTSNPNLYWYRQAAGRGLQLLFYSVGIGQISSEVPQNLSASRPQDRQFILSSKKLLLSDSGFYLCAVGQDNEKLFFGSGTQLSVL.

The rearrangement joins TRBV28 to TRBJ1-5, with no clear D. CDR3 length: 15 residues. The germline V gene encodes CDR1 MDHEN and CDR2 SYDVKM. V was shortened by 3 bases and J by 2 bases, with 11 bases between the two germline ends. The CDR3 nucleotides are TGTGCCAGCAGTTTCGACGTGTCGGGCAATCAGCCCCAGCATTTT. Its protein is CASSFDVSGNQPQHF.

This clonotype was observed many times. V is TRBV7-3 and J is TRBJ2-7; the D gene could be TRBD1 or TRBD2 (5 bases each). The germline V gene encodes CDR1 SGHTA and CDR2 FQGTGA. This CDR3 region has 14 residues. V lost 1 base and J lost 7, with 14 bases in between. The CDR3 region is CASSLSPGTGEQYF. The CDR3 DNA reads TGTGCCAGCAGCTTAAGTCCCGGGACGGGGGAGCAGTACTTC.

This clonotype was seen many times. CDR3 nucleotide sequence: TGTGCCAGCAGCGTAGGCTACGGACCGAACGGGCAGTACTTC. Translating gives CASSVGYGPNGQYF. The gene calls are TRBV9 and TRBJ2-7; the D is unclear. Per germline, CDR1 SGDLS and CDR2 YYNGEE. This CDR3 comprises 14 residues. Trimming pared 0 bases from V and 9 bases from J, leaving 16 bases between.

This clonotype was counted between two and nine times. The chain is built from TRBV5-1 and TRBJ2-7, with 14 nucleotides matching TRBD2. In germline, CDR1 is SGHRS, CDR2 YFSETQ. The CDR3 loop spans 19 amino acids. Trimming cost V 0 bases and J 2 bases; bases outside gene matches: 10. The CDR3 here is CASSLGLAGGPLLAYEQYF. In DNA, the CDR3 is TGCGCCAGCAGCTTGGGACTAGCGGGGGGGCCCCTACTAGCCTACGAGCAGTACTTC.

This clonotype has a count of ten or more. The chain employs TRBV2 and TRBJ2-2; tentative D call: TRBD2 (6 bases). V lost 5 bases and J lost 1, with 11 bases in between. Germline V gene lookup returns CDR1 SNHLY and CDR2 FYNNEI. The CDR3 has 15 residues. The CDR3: CASSPSDWNTGELFF. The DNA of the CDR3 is TGTGCCAGCAGTCCTAGCGATTGGAACACCGGGGAGCTGTTTTTT.

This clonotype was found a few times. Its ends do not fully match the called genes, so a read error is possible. The CDR3 nucleotides are TGTGTCAGCAGTTACATGGGGGCTGGGAACACTGAAGCTTTCTTT. Amino acid sequence: CVSSYMGAGNTEAFF. This chain connects TRBV6-2 or TRBV6-3 to TRBJ1-1, with a possible D match to TRBD1 (6 bases). Per the germline V gene, CDR1 is MNHEY and CDR2 is SVGEGT. The length of the CDR3 is 15 residues.

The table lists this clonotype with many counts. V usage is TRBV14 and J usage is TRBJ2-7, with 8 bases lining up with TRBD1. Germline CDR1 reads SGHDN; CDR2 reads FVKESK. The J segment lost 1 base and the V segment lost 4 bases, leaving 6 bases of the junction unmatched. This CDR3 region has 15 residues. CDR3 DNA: TGTGCCAGCAGCCCTATCGGGACAGGATCCTACGAGCAGTACTTC. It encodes CASSPIGTGSYEQYF.

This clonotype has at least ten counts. CDR3 nucleotides: TGTGCCAGCTCACAGGTCAATGAGCAGTTCTTC. It codes for CASSQVNEQFF. The V call is TRBV2, the J call TRBJ2-1; maybe TRBD1 (5 bases). V lost 8 bases to trimming and J lost 6 bases, with 8 bases between them. The CDR3 runs 11 residues. The germline gives CDR1 SNHLY, CDR2 FYNNEI.

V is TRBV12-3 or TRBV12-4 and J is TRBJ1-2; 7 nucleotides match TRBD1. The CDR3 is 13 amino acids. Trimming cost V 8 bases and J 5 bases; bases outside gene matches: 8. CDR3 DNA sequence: TGTGCCAGCGGAGCAGGGGGGGGTTATGGCTACACCTTC. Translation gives CASGAGGGYGYTF.

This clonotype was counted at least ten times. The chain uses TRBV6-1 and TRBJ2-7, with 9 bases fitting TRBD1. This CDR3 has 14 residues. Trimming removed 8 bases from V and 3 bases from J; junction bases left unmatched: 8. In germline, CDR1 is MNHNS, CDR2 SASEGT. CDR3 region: CASRVGTGSYEQYF. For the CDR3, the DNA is TGTGCCAGCCGGGTCGGGACAGGGAGCTACGAGCAGTACTTC.

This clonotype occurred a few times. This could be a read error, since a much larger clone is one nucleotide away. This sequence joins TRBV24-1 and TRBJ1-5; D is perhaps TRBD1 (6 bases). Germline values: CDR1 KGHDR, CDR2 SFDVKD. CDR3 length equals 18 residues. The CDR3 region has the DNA TGTGCCACCAGTGATTTGATTTTCCCTGGGGGCGGCAATCAGTCCCAGCATTTT. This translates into CATSDLIFPGGGNQSQHF.

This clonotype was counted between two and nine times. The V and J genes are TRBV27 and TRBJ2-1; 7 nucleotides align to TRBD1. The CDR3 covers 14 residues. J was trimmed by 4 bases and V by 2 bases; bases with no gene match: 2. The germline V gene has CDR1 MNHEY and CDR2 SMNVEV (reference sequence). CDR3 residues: CASSLNRGYNEQFF. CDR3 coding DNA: TGTGCCAGCAGTTTAAACAGGGGATACAATGAGCAGTTCTTC.